The 21 T cell receptor beta chains below come from one sample, sequenced in a study of cytomegalovirus exposure and HLA in healthy donors. The PCR had 60 Vbeta and 13 Jbeta primers. Assay: immunoSEQ multiplex PCR; the TCRdb copy retains only in-frame clones and omits some. Here the sample spans some 70,000 clones, roughly four fifths being singletons. Sequencing used PBMCs. These receptors originate from a man aged 18 to 29 in good health and CMV-seronegative.

The chain combines TRBV30 with TRBJ1-1; TRBD1 might be the D (6 bases). V gave up 4 bases and J gave up 1 base, with 10 bases separating them. The CDR3 is made up of 13 amino acids. The germline V gene has CDR1 GTSNPN and CDR2 SVGIG (reference sequence). CDR3 residues: CAWTKTGNTEAFF. The CDR3 DNA follows: TGTGCCTGGACCAAGACAGGGAACACTGAAGCTTTCTTT.

The V and J genes are TRBV2 and TRBJ2-5, with no clear D. The CDR3 runs to 14 residues. Trimming removed 4 bases at V and 1 base at J, with 10 bases between. Looked up from germline, CDR1 is SNHLY and CDR2 is FYNNEI. CDR3 region: CASSGQASQETQYF. CDR3 coding DNA: TGTGCCAGCAGTGGCCAGGCGTCCCAAGAGACCCAGTACTTC. Filled out from reference TRBV2 and TRBJ2-5, the complete variable domain reads EPEVTQTPSHQVTQMGQEVILRCVPISNHLYFYWYRQILGQKVEFLVSFYNNEISEKSEIFDDQFSVERPDGSNFTLKIRSTKLEDSAMYFCASSGQASQETQYFGPGTRLLVL.

This chain connects TRBV30 to TRBJ1-5; D gene unclear. The CDR3 totals 16 residues. Germline V gene data show CDR1 as GTSNPN and CDR2 as SVGIG (reference sequence). V lost 1 base, J lost 8 bases, and 21 bases lay in between. The CDR3, as DNA: TGTGCCTGGAGTGCAGCGGGCGGTTTAATGGATGAGCCCCAGCATTTT. This translates into CAWSAAGGLMDEPQHF.

The chain carries TRBV28 and TRBJ2-2; D remains ambiguous. Germline assignment: CDR1 MDHEN and CDR2 SYDVKM. The V end lost 8 bases, the J end lost 2 bases, and 12 bases lay between the germline ends. This CDR3 has 14 residues. The CDR3 DNA sequence: TGTGCCAGCTGTTACTCAACCAACACCGGGGAGCTGTTTTTT. Amino acid sequence: CASCYSTNTGELFF.

The chain joins TRBV7-9 to TRBJ2-1; 7 positions agree with TRBD1. V gave up 1 base and J gave up 7 bases; unmatched junction bases: 10. Germline V gene lookup returns CDR1 SEHNR and CDR2 FQNEAQ (reference sequence). This CDR3 is 16 amino acids long. The chain's CDR3 is CASSLDRDSLRNEQFF. The CDR3 region has the DNA TGTGCCAGCAGCTTAGATCGGGACAGTCTTAGGAATGAGCAGTTCTTC.

The chain links TRBV14 to TRBJ1-2; perhaps TRBD1 as D (6 bases). V lost 4 bases to trimming and J lost 7 bases, with 16 bases between them. This CDR3 contains 14 residues. CDR1 and CDR2 from the germline V gene are SGHDN and FVKESK. The CDR3 DNA reads TGTGCCAGCAGCCTTTCAGGGGAGTGGTTTGGCTACACCTTC. Translating it yields CASSLSGEWFGYTF.

This chain links TRBV19 with TRBJ1-2; the D gene is possibly TRBD1 (6 bases). CDR3 size: 15 residues. Germline CDR1 reads LNHDA; CDR2 reads SQIVND (reference sequence). The V end lost 7 bases, the J end lost 4 bases, and 19 bases lay between the germline ends. The CDR3 is CASNKDRWTFYGYTF. The CDR3 DNA reads TGTGCCAGTAACAAAGACAGGTGGACCTTCTATGGCTACACCTTC.

The chain employs TRBV9 and TRBJ1-2, with a possible D match to TRBD1 (6 bases). The V gene lost 4 bases and the J gene lost 7 bases, with 14 bases spanning the gap. CDR3 length: 13 residues. Per the germline V gene, CDR1 is SGDLS and CDR2 is YYNGEE. CDR3: CASSPRDIFGYTF. The CDR3 DNA reads TGTGCCAGCAGCCCTCGGGACATTTTTGGCTACACCTTC.

The chain recombines TRBV5-1 with TRBJ1-2; 7 bases agree with TRBD1. CDR3 length: 13 residues. Germline V gene data show CDR1 as SGHRS and CDR2 as YFSETQ. Trimming took 4 bases from V and 2 from J; bases not matched to a gene: 2. The CDR3 nucleotides read TGCGCCAGCAGCCCGGGACAGAACTATGGCTACACCTTC. Encoded protein: CASSPGQNYGYTF.

The chain combines TRBV7-2 with TRBJ2-3; D possibly corresponds to TRBD2 (5 bases). V lost 0 bases, J lost 2 bases, and 12 bases lay in between. The V gene's germline CDR1 is SGHTA and CDR2 FQGNSA. The CDR3 consists of 16 residues. The CDR3 is CASSLAPGFNTDTQYF. The CDR3 DNA sequence: TGTGCCAGCAGCTTAGCACCGGGATTCAACACAGATACGCAGTATTTT.

The chain has TRBV7-2 and TRBJ2-3, with a tentative D call TRBD1 (5 bases). V lost 5 bases and J 0 bases, leaving 12 bases between the germline ends. The CDR3 totals 15 residues. CDR1 and CDR2 (germline): SGHTA, FQGNSA. The CDR3 bases are TGTGCCAGCAGCCCAGGGTTTTCTAGCACAGATACGCAGTATTTT. It yields the protein CASSPGFSSTDTQYF.

The chain combines TRBV28 with TRBJ1-6; D not resolved. CDR1 and CDR2 from the germline V gene are MDHEN and SYDVKM. The CDR3 is 15 residues long. The V gene lost 3 bases and the J gene lost 9 bases, with 15 bases spanning the gap. DNA of the CDR3: TGTGCCAGCAGTTTTTGGGCCACGGTAAGTTCACCCCTCCACTTT. It specifies CASSFWATVSSPLHF.

The rearrangement uses TRBV28 and TRBJ1-2, with 7 bases aligning to TRBD1. The CDR3 is made up of 12 amino acids. Germline V lookup: CDR1 MDHEN, CDR2 SYDVKM. The trim removed 4 bases at V and 4 bases at J, leaving 0 bases unmatched. The CDR3 protein is CASSSGGYGYTF. CDR3 DNA sequence: TGTGCCAGCAGTTCAGGGGGCTATGGCTACACCTTC.

This clone was seen just once. J is TRBJ2-7 and V is TRBV5-4; D ambiguous. Germline V gives CDR1 SGHNT, CDR2 YYREEE (reference sequence). V was pared by 0 bases and J by 4 bases, with 11 bases between. The CDR3 has 14 residues. CDR3 sequence (DNA): TGTGCCAGCAGCTTGGGTGAGATCAATTACGAGCAGTACTTC. Amino acids: CASSLGEINYEQYF.

This rearrangement joins TRBV7-2 to TRBJ2-5, with D uncertain. The DNA matches TRBJ2-7 better at its end, which makes the J call doubtful. The germline gives CDR1 SGHTA, CDR2 FQGNSA. The CDR3 loop spans 11 amino acids. The CDR3 here is CASSYDYEQYF. For the CDR3, the DNA is TGTGCCAGCAGCTACGACTACGAGCAGTACTTC.

V usage is TRBV6-5 and J usage is TRBJ2-1, with D possibly TRBD1 on 6 matching bases. Germline V gene data show CDR1 as MNHEY and CDR2 as SVGAGI. CDR3 length: 13 amino acids. V shed 11 bases and J shed 7 bases, with 18 bases lying between them. DNA of the CDR3: TGTGCCGCACGGGGACATGAATCTAATGAGCAGTTCTTC. This encodes CAARGHESNEQFF.

This chain links TRBV10-3 with TRBJ1-5; the D is unclear. Per the germline V gene, CDR1 is ENHRY and CDR2 is SYGVKD. Trimming cost V 3 bases and J 4 bases, with 4 bases left between them. This CDR3 has 12 residues. CDR3 DNA: TGTGCCATCAGTGATAGTAATCAGCCCCAGCATTTT. Translation gives CAISDSNQPQHF.

The rearrangement joins TRBV29-1 to TRBJ2-1, with 8 nucleotides matching TRBD2. The CDR3 runs 15 residues. Looked up from germline, CDR1 is SQVTM and CDR2 is ANQGSEA. V shed 4 bases, J shed 9 bases, and the junction held 14 bases outside the gene matches. The CDR3 bases are TGCAGCGTTGGTCTGGGAGCGGGAGTTCAAGGTGAGCAGTTCTTC. It translates to CSVGLGAGVQGEQFF.

This chain uses TRBV11-2 with TRBJ1-1, with D possibly being TRBD1 (6 bases). The CDR3 length is 16 residues. V was pared by 8 bases and J by 0 bases, with 19 bases between. In germline, CDR1 is SGHAT, CDR2 FQNNGV. CDR3 region: CASSPGAGTMNTEAFF. In DNA, the CDR3 is TGTGCCAGCTCCCCAGGCGCCGGGACAATGAACACTGAAGCTTTCTTT.

Turning to this clone: This CDR3 is also generated by other DNA sequences in the sample. The J gene is TRBJ1-1, the V gene TRBV5-4, with 10 bases that match TRBD1. Germline assignment: CDR1 SGHNT and CDR2 YYREEE (reference sequence). Germline trimming cut 5 bases from V and 5 bases from J; bases unmatched to any gene: 9. The CDR3 contains 15 residues. The CDR3 loop reads CASSRWTGGSTEAFF. The CDR3 nucleotides read TGTGCCAGCAGTCGCTGGACAGGGGGGAGTACTGAAGCTTTCTTT.

This rearrangement joins TRBV28 to TRBJ1-5; the D gene is possibly TRBD1 (6 bases). The CDR3 has 15 amino acids. V was cut by 10 bases and J by 5 bases, with 21 bases left in between. CDR1 is MDHEN, CDR2 SYDVKM, per germline. Here the CDR3 DNA reads TGTGCCACCCATTCCAGGGGACGCGGTCATCAGCCCCAGCATTTT. It yields the protein CATHSRGRGHQPQHF.